The text below deals with one TCR beta chain. The sample is drawn from a study of blood T cell repertoires in COVID-19. Study-wide context: In each case, the material was cDNA or gDNA derived from T cells, B-cell-depleted T cells, or PBMCs.

Authors' analysis steps: By means of reference gene primer amplification, nucleated cell counts were estimated. Method: immunoSEQ multiplex PCR; TCRdb's copy keeps in-frame clones and lacks some. D and trimming were read from the DNA, whereas the V and J calls and clone size are those reported in that table. The sample has more than 200,000 clones, over 75% seen once. Looked up from germline, CDR1 is SNHLY and CDR2 is FYNNEI. This CDR3 spans 15 amino acids. Trimming took 3 bases from V and 1 from J, leaving 7 bases between them. Participants came from 24 US areas, aged about 18 to 100 years. This receptor was obtained from a man between 40 and 49 years old who had recovered from COVID-19. The sequenced material came from PBMCs or T cells enriched from blood (not recorded which). The genes are TRBV2 and TRBJ2-6, with D unresolved. CDR3 nucleotides: TGTGCCAGCAGTGACAGGCGATCTGGGGCCAACGTCCTGACTTTC. Its translation: CASSDRRSGANVLTF.